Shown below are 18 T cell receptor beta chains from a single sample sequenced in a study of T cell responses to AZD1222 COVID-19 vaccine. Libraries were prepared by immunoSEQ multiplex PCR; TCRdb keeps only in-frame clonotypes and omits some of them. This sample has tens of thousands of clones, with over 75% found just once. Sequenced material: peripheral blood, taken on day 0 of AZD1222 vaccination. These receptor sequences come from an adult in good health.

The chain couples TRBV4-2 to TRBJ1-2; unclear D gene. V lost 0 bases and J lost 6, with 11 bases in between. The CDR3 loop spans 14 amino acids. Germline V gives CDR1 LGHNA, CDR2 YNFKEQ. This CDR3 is CASSQDSSQDGYTF. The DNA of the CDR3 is TGTGCCAGCAGCCAAGATAGTTCCCAGGATGGCTACACCTTC.

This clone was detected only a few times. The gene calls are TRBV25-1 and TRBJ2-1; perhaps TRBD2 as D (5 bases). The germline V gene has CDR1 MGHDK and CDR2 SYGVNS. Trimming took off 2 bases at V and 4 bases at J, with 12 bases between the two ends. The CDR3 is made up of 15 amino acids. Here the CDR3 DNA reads TGTGCCAGCAGTGAAGGGAGTGCCCTGTACAATGAGCAGTTCTTC. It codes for CASSEGSALYNEQFF. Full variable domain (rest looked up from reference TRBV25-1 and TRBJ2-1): EADIYQTPRYLVIGTGKKITLECSQTMGHDKMYWYQQDPGMELHLIHYSYGVNSTEKGDLSSESTVSRIRTEHFPLTLESARPSHTSQYLCASSEGSALYNEQFFGPGTRLTVL.

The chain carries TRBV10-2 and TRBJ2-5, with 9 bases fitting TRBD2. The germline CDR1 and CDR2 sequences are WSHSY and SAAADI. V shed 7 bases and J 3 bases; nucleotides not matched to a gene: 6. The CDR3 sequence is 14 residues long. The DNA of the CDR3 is TGCGCCAGCATAGGGCGGGGGGGCGAAGAGACCCAGTACTTC. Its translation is CASIGRGGEETQYF.

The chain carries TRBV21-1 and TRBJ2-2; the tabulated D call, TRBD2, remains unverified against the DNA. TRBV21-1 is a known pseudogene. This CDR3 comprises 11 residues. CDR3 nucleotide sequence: TGTGCCAGCAGTTTCGTCGGGGAGCTGTTTTTT. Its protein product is CASSFVGELFF.

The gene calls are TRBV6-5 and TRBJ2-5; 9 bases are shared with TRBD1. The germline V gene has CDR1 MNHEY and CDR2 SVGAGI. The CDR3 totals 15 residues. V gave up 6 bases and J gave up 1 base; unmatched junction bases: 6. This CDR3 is CASRMTGGTQETQYF. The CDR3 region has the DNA TGTGCCAGCAGAATGACAGGGGGTACCCAAGAGACCCAGTACTTC.

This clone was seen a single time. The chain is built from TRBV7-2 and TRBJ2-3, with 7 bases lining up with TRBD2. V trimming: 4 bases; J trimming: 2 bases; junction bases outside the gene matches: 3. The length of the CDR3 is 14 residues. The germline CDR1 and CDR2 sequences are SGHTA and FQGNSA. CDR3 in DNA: TGTGCCAGCAGCTCGGGACTATCCACAGATACGCAGTATTTT. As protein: CASSSGLSTDTQYF.

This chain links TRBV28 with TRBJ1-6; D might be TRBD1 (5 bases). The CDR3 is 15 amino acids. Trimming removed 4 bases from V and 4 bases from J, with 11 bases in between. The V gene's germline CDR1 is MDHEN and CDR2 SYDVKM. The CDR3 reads CASSSGTEYNSPLHF. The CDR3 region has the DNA TGTGCCAGCAGTTCCGGGACGGAATATAATTCACCCCTCCACTTT.

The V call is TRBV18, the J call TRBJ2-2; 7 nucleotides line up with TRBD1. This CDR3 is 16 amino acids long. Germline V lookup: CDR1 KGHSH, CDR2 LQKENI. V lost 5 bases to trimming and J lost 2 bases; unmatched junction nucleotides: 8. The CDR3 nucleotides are TGTGCCAGCTCATCCGGACAGGTTCTTAACACCGGGGAGCTGTTTTTT. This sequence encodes CASSSGQVLNTGELFF.

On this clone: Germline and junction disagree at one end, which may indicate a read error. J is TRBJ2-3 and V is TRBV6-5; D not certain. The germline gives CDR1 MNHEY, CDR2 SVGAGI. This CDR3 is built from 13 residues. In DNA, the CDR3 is TGTGCCAGCACTTACCCTGGCACAGATACGCAGTATTTT. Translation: CASTYPGTDTQYF.

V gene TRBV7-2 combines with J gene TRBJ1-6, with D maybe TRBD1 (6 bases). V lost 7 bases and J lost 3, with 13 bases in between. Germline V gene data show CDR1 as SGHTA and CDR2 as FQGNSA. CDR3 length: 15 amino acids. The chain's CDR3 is CASNFQGSYNSPLHF. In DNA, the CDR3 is TGTGCCAGCAACTTTCAGGGGAGCTATAATTCACCCCTCCACTTT.

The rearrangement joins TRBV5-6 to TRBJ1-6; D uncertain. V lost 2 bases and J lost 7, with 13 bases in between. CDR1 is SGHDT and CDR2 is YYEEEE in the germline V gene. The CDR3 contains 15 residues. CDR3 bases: TGTGCCAGCAGCTTCCCAGGAGGGCAGAATTCACCCCTCCACTTT. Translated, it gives CASSFPGGQNSPLHF. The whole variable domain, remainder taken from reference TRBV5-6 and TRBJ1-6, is DAGVTQSPTHLIKTRGQQVTLRCSPKSGHDTVSWYQQALGQGPQFIFQYYEEEERQRGNFPDRFSGHQFPNYSSELNVNALLLGDSALYLCASSFPGGQNSPLHFGNGTRLTVT.

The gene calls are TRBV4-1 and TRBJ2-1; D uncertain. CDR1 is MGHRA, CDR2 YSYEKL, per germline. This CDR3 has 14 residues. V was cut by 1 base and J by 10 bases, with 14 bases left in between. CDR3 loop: CASSQGTVPGEQFF. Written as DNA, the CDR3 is TGCGCCAGCAGCCAAGGTACGGTTCCTGGGGAGCAGTTCTTC.

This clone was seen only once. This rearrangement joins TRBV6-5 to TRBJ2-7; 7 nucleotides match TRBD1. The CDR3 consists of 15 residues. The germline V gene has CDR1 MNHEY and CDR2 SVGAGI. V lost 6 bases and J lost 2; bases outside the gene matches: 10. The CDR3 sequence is CASSRGKGATYEQYF. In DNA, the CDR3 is TGTGCCAGCAGCCGGGGCAAGGGGGCCACCTACGAGCAGTACTTC.

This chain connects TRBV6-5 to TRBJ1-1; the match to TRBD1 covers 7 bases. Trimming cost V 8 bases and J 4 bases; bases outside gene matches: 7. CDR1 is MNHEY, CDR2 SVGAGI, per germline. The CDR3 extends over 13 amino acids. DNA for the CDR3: TGTGCCAGCTCTGACAGGGAAAGCACTGAAGCTTTCTTT. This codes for CASSDRESTEAFF.

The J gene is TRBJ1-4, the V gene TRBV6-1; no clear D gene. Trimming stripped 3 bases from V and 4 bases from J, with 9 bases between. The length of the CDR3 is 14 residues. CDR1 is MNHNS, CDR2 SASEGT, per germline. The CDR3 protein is CASSEAGLNEKLFF. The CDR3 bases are TGTGCCAGCAGTGAGGCGGGCCTTAATGAAAAACTGTTTTTT.

This CDR3 reads CASREGLPTDTQYF. Here the CDR3 DNA reads TGTGCCAGCAGGGAGGGACTACCCACAGATACGCAGTATTTT. The genes are TRBV6-5 and TRBJ2-3; 7 bases fit TRBD2. CDR1 is MNHEY, CDR2 SVGAGI, per germline. This CDR3 contains 14 residues. The J segment lost 2 bases and the V segment lost 6 bases, leaving 5 bases of the junction unmatched.

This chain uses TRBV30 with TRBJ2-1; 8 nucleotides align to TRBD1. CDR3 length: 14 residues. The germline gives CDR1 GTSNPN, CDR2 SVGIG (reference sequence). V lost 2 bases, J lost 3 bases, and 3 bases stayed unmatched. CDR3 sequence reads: CAWSKDRVYNEQFF. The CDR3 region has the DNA TGTGCCTGGAGTAAGGACAGGGTCTACAATGAGCAGTTCTTC. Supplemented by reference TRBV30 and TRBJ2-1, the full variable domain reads SQTIHQWPATLVQPVGSPLSLECTVEGTSNPNLYWYRQAAGRGLQLLFYSVGIGQISSEVPQNLSASRPQDRQFILSSKKLLLSDSGFYLCAWSKDRVYNEQFFGPGTRLTVL.

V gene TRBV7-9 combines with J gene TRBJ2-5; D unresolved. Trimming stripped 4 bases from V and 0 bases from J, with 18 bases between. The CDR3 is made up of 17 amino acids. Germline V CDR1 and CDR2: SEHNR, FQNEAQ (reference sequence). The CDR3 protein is CASSSRTSSPYQETQYF. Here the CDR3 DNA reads TGTGCCAGCAGCTCCCGGACCTCCAGCCCCTACCAAGAGACCCAGTACTTC.